The source of this T cell receptor (beta chain) is a study of control samples from healthy donors and cancer patients. The data were produced by immunoSEQ multiplex PCR, yet TCRdb's version contains in-frame clones alone and is incomplete. This table has roughly 160,000 clones, roughly 95% appearing once. This CDR3 has 15 residues. V lost 4 bases and J lost 0, with 14 bases in between. CDR1 SGDLS and CDR2 YYNGEE come from the germline V gene. This TCR was sampled from a woman younger than 45 in good health. J is TRBJ2-7 and V is TRBV9; D is perhaps TRBD1 (6 bases). Sample: blood. CDR3 nucleotides: TGTGCCAGCAGCCCCCGGGACACGACCTCCTACGAGCAGTACTTC. It encodes CASSPRDTTSYEQYF.